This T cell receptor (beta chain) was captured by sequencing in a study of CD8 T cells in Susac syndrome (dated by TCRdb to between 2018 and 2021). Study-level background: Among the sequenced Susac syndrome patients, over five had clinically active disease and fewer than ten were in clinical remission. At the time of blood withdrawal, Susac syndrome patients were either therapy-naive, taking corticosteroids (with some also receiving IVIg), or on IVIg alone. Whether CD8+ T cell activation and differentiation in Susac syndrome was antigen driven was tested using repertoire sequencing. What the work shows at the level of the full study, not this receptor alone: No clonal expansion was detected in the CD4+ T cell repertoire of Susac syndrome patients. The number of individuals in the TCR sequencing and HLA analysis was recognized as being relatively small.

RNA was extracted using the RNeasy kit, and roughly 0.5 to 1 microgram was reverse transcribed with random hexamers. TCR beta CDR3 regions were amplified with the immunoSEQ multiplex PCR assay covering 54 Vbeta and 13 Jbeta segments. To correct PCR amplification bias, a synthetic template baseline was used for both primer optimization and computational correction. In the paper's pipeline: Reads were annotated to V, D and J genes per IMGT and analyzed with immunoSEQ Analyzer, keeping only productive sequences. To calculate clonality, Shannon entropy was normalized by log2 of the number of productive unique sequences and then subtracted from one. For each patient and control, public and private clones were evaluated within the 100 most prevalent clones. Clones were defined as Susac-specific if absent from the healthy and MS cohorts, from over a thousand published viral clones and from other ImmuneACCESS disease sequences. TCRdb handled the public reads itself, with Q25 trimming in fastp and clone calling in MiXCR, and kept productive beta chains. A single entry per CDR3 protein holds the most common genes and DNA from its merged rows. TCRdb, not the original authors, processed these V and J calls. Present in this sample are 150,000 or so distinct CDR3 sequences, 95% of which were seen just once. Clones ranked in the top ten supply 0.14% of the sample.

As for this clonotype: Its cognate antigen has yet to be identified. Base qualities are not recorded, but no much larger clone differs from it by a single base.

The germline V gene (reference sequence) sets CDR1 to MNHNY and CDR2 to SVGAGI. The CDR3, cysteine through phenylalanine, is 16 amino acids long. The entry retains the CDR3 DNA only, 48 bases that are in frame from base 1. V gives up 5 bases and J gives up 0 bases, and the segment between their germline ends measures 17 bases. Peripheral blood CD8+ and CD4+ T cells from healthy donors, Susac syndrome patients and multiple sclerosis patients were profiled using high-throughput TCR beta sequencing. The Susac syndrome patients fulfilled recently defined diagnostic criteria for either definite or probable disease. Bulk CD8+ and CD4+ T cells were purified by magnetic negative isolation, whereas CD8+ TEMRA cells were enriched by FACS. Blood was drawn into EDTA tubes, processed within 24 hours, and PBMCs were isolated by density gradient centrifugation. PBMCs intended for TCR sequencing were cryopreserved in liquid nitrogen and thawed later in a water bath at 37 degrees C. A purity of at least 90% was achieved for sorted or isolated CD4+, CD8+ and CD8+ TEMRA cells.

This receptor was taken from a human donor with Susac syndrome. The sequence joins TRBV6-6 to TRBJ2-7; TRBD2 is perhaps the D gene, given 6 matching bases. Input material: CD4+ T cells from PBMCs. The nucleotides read TGTGCCAGCAGTAGGAGGGGCAGGAGAAGCTCCTACGAGCAGTACTTC. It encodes CASSRRGRRSSYEQYF.